These 15 T cell receptor beta chains were all obtained from the same sample, sequenced in a study. Each CDR3 protein gets one entry after TCRdb re-called the 5' RACE reads with MiXCR. The repertoire holds about 64,000 distinct CDR3 sequences, with under 25% as singletons. The sample consisted of memory CD4+ T cells sorted from a lymph node. Stated subset: memory CD4+ T cells, CD4+CD45RO+CD25-. These receptors all stem from a female donor with breast cancer.

This clonotype was seen only a few times. The CDR3 DNA reads as TGTGCCAGCGGAGGGACACAATATGGCTACACCTTC. Translated: CASGGTQYGYTF. The V call is TRBV12-3 or TRBV12-4, the J call TRBJ1-2, with a weak D call TRBD1 (6 bases). Deletions cut 8 bases from V and 5 bases from J, with 12 bases between. The CDR3 has 12 amino acids.

This clonotype was recorded at least ten times. The V and J genes are TRBV18 and TRBJ2-7; 10 bases are a match to TRBD1. CDR3 length: 15 residues. Germline CDR1 reads KGHSH; CDR2 reads LQKENI. After removal of 2 bases from V and 5 bases from J, the junction contained 6 bases not matched to a gene. The CDR3 DNA reads as TGTGCCAGCTCACCATCCCGACAGGGGGCTGACGAGCAGTACTTC. Its translation is CASSPSRQGADEQYF.

The rearrangement joins TRBV19 to TRBJ2-4; weak D call: TRBD2 (6 bases). CDR3 size: 14 residues. V was pared by 5 bases and J by 6 bases, with 14 bases between. Germline V CDR1 and CDR2: LNHDA, SQIVND (reference sequence). CDR3 in DNA: TGTGCCAGTAGTCAAGACTGGAGGGGAAACATTCAGTACTTC. Amino acid sequence: CASSQDWRGNIQYF.

This clonotype was seen only a few times. V is TRBV30 and J is TRBJ2-5; 8 positions match TRBD1. The CDR3 extends over 13 amino acids. V was pared by 2 bases and J by 5 bases, with 4 bases of the junction left unmatched. Germline CDR1 reads GTSNPN; CDR2 reads SVGIG (reference sequence). CDR3 in amino acids: CAWSPGQGETQYF. The CDR3 DNA is TGTGCCTGGAGTCCTGGACAGGGTGAGACCCAGTACTTC.

Remarks on this clonotype: Because the CDR3 is missing its conserved closing phenylalanine or tryptophan, this is likely a read error. J is TRBJ2-1 and V is TRBV6-1, with TRBD2 identical over 11 bases. The CDR3 consists of 15 residues. Germline CDR1 reads MNHNS; CDR2 reads SASEGT. J lost 10 bases, V lost 6 bases, and 11 bases had no gene match. The chain's CDR3 is CASRALAGVPGEQFL. For the CDR3, the DNA is TGTGCCAGCAGAGCACTAGCGGGAGTCCCGGGGGAGCAGTTCCTC.

The chain recombines TRBV6-6 with TRBJ2-2; D might be TRBD1 (5 bases). The CDR3 totals 13 residues. In germline, CDR1 is MNHNY, CDR2 SVGAGI (reference sequence). The ends were cut back, 5 bases at V and 3 bases at J, with 7 bases in the middle. This CDR3 reads CASSRTHTGELFF. CDR3 in DNA: TGTGCCAGCAGTCGGACACACACCGGGGAGCTGTTTTTT.

A few counts support this clonotype. The V call is TRBV6-5, the J call TRBJ1-2; 8 bases are a match to TRBD1. The CDR3 contains 13 residues. Looked up from germline, CDR1 is MNHEY and CDR2 is SVGAGI. The V segment lost 8 bases and the J segment 5 bases; nucleotides outside the gene matches: 7. CDR3 sequence reads: CASRDHRGYGYTF. CDR3 coding DNA: TGTGCCAGCCGAGATCACAGGGGGTATGGCTACACCTTC.

This clonotype is a singleton in its sample. This rearrangement joins TRBV6-6 to TRBJ2-7; 8 bases match TRBD1. The germline V gene has CDR1 MNHNY and CDR2 SVGAGI (reference sequence). V dropped 6 bases and J dropped 2; count of bases not matched to a gene: 12. This CDR3 has 16 amino acids. CDR3 in DNA: TGTGCCAGCAGCAGATCCGGGACAGGTCCCACCTACGAGCAGTACTTC. Amino acids: CASSRSGTGPTYEQYF.

The sample holds a few counts of this clonotype. J is TRBJ2-2 and V is TRBV3-1; D is undetermined. The CDR3 loop spans 13 amino acids. Germline lookup yields CDR1 LGHDT and CDR2 YNNKEL (reference sequence). V was trimmed by 2 bases and J by 7 bases, leaving 8 bases between them. DNA of the CDR3: TGTGCCAGCAGCCAAACCCGTGACGGGGAGCTGTTTTTT. Amino acids: CASSQTRDGELFF.

Turning to this clonotype: Just one base apart from a much larger clone, this may be a read error. J is TRBJ1-2 and V is TRBV4-2; D not certain. V was shortened by 1 base and J by 6 bases, with 9 bases between the two germline ends. Germline V gene data show CDR1 as LGHNA and CDR2 as YNFKEQ. This CDR3 comprises 13 residues. The chain's CDR3 is CASSQGDNDGYTF. The CDR3 DNA is TGTGCCAGCAGCCAAGGAGACAACGATGGCTACACCTTC.

There are many counts of this clonotype. The rearrangement uses TRBV6-5 and TRBJ2-3; D is possibly TRBD2 (6 bases). Between the trimmed V and J ends, which lost 11 bases and 5 bases, there was a span of 17 bases. The germline gives CDR1 MNHEY, CDR2 SVGAGI. The CDR3 runs to 13 residues. This chain's CDR3 is CACGADRGDTQYF. In DNA, the CDR3 is TGTGCCTGCGGGGCAGATAGGGGAGATACGCAGTATTTT.

This clonotype was detected a few times. This sequence joins TRBV5-1 and TRBJ1-3; D is unclear. The germline V gene has CDR1 SGHRS and CDR2 YFSETQ. With 1 base removed from V and 2 bases from J, the gap between germline ends came to 13 bases. This CDR3 has 16 residues. CDR3: CASSLSGPRAGNTIYF. CDR3 DNA: TGCGCCAGCAGCTTGAGCGGCCCCCGAGCTGGAAACACCATATATTTT.

The chain joins TRBV24-1 to TRBJ1-5; D may be TRBD1 (5 bases). V was shortened by 3 bases and J by 4 bases, with 12 bases between the two germline ends. Germline assignment: CDR1 KGHDR and CDR2 SFDVKD. CDR3 length: 15 residues. In nucleotides, the CDR3 is TGTGCCACCAGTGATGCAGCGGGGCGGAATCAGCCCCAGCATTTT. Translated, it gives CATSDAAGRNQPQHF.

This clonotype was counted a few times. The chain links TRBV7-3 to TRBJ2-7; TRBD2 agrees at 7 bases. The V gene end was trimmed by 6 bases and the J gene end by 1 base; junction bases not matched to a gene: 9. This CDR3 region has 15 residues. Germline CDR1 SGHTA, CDR2 FQGTGA. The CDR3: CASSWDLLASYEQYF. The CDR3, as DNA: TGTGCCAGCAGTTGGGATTTACTAGCGTCCTACGAGCAGTACTTC.

This clonotype was picked up a small number of times. The V call is TRBV4-2, the J call TRBJ2-1; D assignment may be TRBD1 or TRBD2 (5 bases each). V lost 6 bases and J lost 7, with 16 bases in between. Germline-derived CDR1 and CDR2 are LGHNA and YNFKEQ. This CDR3 contains 14 residues. CDR3 loop: CASSRRGVGNEQFF. The CDR3 DNA reads TGTGCCAGCAGTCGCAGAGGGGTGGGTAATGAGCAGTTCTTC.